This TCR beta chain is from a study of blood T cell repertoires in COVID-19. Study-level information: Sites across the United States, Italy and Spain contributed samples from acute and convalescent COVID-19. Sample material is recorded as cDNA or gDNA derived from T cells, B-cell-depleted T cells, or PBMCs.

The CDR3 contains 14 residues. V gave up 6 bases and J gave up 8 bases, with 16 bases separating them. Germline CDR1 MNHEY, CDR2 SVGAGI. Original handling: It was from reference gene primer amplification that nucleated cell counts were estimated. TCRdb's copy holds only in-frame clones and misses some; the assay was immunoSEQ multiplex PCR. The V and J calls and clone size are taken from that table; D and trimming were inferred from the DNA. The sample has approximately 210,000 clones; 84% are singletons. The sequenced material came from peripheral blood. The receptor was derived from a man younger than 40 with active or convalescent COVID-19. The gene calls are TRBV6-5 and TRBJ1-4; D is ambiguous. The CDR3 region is CASSRKPKREKLFF. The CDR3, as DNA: TGTGCCAGCAGCAGAAAGCCTAAGCGGGAAAAACTGTTTTTT.